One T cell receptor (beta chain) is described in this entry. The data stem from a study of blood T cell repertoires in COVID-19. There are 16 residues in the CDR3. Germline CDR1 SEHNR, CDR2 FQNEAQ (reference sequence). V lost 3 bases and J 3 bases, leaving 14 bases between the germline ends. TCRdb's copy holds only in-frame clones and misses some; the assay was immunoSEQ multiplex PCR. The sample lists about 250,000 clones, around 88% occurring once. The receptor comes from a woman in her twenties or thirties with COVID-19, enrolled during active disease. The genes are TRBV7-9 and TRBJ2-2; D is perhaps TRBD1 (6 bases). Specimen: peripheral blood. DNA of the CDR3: TGTGCCAGCAGCTTCGCAGGGGTAACGGACACCGGGGAGCTGTTTTTT. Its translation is CASSFAGVTDTGELFF. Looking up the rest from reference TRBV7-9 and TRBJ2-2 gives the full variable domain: DTGVSQNPRHKITKRGQNVTFRCDPISEHNRLYWYRQTLGQGPEFLTYFQNEAQLEKSRLLSDRFSAERPKGSFSTLEIQRTEQGDSAMYLCASSFAGVTDTGELFFGEGSRLTVL.